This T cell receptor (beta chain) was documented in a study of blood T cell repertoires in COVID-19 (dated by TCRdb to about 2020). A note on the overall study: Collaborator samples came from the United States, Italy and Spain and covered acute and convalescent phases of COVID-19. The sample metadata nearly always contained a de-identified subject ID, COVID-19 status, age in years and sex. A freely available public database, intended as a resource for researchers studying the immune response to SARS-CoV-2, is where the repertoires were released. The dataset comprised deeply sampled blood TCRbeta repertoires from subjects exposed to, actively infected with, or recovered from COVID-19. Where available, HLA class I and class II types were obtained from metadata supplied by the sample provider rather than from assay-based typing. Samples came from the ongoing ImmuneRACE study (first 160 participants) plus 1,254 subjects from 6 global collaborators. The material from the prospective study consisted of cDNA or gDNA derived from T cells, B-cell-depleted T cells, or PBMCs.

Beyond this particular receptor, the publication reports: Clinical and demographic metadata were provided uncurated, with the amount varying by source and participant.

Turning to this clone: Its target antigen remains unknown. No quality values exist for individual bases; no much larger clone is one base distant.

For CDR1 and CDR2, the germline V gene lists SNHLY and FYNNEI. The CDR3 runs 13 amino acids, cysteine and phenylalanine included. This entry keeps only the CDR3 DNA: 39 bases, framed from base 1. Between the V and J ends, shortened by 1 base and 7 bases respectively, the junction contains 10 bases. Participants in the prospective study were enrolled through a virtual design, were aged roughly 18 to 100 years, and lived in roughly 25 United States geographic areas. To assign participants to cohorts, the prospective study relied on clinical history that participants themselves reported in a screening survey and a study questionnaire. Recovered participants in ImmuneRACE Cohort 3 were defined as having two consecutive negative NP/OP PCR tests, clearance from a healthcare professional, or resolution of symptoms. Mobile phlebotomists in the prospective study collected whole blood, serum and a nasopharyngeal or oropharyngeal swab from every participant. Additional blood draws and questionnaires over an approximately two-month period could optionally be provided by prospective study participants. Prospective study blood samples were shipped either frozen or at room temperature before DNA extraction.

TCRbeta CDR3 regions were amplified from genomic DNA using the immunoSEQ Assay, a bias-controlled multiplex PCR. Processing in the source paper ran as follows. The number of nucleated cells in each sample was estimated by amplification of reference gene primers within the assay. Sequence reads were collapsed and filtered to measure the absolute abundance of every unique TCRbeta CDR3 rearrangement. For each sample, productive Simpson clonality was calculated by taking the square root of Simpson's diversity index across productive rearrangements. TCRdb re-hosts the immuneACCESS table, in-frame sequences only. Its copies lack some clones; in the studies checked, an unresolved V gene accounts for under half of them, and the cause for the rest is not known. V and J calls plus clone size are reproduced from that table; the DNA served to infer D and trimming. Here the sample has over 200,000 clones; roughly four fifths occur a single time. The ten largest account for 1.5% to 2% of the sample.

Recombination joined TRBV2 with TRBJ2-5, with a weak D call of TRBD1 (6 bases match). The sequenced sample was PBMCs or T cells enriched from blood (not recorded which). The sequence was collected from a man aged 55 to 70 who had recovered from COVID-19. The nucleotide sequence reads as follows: TGTGCCAGCAGTGAAGGGCAGGGGAGGACCCAGTACTTC. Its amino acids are CASSEGQGRTQYF.